The T cell receptor (beta chain) described here comes from a study of shared clonotypes between healthy human individuals. Overall study findings and caveats: The four-donor shared clonotypes exceeded non-shared clonotypes in generation probability, with non-shared ones scoring lower.

The authors ran the assay at deep level. Several immunoSEQ 96-well plates shared each subset's DNA, each plate a replicate. TCRdb's table, derived via immunoSEQ multiplex PCR, lists solely in-frame clones and lacks some. The sample lists about 2.2 million clones; just over 90% were seen once. Points on this clone: Its antigen is undetermined.

Naive CD8 cells lacked CD45RO, underwent positive selection for CCR7 and left out terminally differentiated effector memory CD45RA+ cells. This TCR came from a man aged 18-30 years in good health. Some clones in this sample may be carry-over from other donors' samples. Sequenced sample: naive CD8+ T cells from PBMCs.

CDR3 protein: CASSEYRVLGETQYF. The CDR3 DNA follows: TGTGCCAGCAGTGAATACAGGGTGTTAGGGGAGACCCAGTACTTC. The chain uses TRBV2 and TRBJ2-5; D possibly corresponds to TRBD1 (6 bases). This CDR3 contains 15 residues. Between the trimmed V and J ends, which lost 2 bases and 5 bases, there was a span of 15 bases. The germline V gene encodes CDR1 SNHLY and CDR2 FYNNEI.